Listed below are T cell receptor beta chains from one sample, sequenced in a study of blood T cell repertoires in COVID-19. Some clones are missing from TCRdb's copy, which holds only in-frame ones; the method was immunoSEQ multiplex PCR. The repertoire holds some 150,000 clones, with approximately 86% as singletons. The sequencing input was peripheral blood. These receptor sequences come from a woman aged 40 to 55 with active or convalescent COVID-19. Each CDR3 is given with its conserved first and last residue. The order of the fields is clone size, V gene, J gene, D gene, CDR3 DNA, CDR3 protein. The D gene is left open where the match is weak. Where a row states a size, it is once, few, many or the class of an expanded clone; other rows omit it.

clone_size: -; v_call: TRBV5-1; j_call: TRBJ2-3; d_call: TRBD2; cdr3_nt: TGCGCCAGCAGCTTGGGGGTACTAGCGGGAGGCGAAGATACGCAGTATTTT; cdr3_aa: CASSLGVLAGGEDTQYF
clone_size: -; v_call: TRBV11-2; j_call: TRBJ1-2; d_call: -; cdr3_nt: TGTGCCAGCAGTAGGGAGGGGTATGGCTACACCTTC; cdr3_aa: CASSREGYGYTF
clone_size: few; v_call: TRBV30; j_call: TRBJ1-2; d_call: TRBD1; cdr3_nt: TGTGCCTGGAGGCGGACAGGGATGGATCACTATGGCTACACCTTC; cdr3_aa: CAWRRTGMDHYGYTF
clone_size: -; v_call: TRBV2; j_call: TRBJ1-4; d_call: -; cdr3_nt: TGTGCCAGCAGATCCCGGGAGGGGGAAAAACTGTTTTTT; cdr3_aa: CASRSREGEKLFF
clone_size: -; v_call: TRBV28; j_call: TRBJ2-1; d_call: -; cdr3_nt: TGTGCCAGCAGTTTACGCGACTTCACCTACAATGAGCAGTTCTTC; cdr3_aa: CASSLRDFTYNEQFF
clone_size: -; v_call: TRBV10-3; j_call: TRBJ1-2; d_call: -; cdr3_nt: TGTGCCATCTCCCCGAGGGGGTCCGGATATGGCTACACCTTC; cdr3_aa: CAISPRGSGYGYTF
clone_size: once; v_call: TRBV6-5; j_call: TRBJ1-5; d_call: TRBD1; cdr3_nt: TGTGCCAGCAGGACAGGGGGGGTAAGTCAGCCCCAGCATTTT; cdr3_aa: CASRTGGVSQPQHF
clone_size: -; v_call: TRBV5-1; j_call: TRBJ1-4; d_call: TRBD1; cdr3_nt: TGCGCCAGCACCATAGGGGGCACTAATGAAAAACTGTTTTTT; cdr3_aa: CASTIGGTNEKLFF
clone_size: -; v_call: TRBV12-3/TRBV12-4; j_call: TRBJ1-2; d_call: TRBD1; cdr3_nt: TGTGCCCAGGGGGTGGGTAAGGGCTACACCTTC; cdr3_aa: CAQGVGKGYTF
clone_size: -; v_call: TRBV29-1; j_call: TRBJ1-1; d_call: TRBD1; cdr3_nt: TGCAGCGTCCGACAGGGGGGGGACACTGAAGCTTTCTTT; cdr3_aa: CSVRQGGDTEAFF
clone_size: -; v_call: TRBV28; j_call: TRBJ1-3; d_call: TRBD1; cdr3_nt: TGTGCCAGCAGTCACCGGGACAGGGCTGCTGGAAACACCATATATTTT; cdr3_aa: CASSHRDRAAGNTIYF
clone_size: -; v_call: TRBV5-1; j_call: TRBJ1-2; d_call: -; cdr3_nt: TGCGCCAGCAGCTCCGGACAAGGACAATCTAACGTTGGCTACACCTTC; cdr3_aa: CASSSGQGQSNVGYTF
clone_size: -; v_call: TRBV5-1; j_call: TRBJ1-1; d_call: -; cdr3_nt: TGCGCCAGCAGGGGGTGGGAGGGTGAAGCTTTCTTT; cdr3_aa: CASRGWEGEAFF
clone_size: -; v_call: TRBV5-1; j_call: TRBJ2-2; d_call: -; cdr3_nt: TGCGCCAGCACCCCGAGGGGGGGAGGAACCGGGGAGCTGTTTTTT; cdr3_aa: CASTPRGGGTGELFF
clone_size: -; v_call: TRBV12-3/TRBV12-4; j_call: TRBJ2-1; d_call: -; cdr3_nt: TGTGCCAGCAGTTGGCGGACCTACAATGAGCAGTTCTTC; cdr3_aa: CASSWRTYNEQFF
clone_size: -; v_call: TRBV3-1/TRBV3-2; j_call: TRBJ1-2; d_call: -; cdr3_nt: TGTGCCAGCAGCCAAGATGCTTGGGACTTGGAGGCCAACTATGGCTACACCTTC; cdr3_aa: CASSQDAWDLEANYGYTF
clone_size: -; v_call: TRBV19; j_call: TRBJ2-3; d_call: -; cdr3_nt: TGTGCCAGTACCCCGGGAAGAGGTACAGATACGCAGTATTTT; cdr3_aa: CASTPGRGTDTQYF
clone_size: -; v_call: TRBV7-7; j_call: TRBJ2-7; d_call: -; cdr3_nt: TGTGCCAGCAGCCCAGGTAACGGCCCCCGCTACGAGCAGTACTTC; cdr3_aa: CASSPGNGPRYEQYF
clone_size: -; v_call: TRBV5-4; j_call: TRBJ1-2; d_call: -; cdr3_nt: TGTGCCAGCAGCTTGGGGGGCGAGAAGGATGGCTACACCTTC; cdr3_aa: CASSLGGEKDGYTF
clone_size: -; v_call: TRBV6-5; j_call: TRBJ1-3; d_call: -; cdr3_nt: TGTGCCACCCGCCGCTCGGGGGAGAGAGGAAACACCATATATTTT; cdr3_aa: CATRRSGERGNTIYF
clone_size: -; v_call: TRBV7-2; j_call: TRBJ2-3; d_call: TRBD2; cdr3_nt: TGTGCCAGCAGCCCGGGACTAGCGGGGAGGGTGGATACGCAGTATTTT; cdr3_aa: CASSPGLAGRVDTQYF
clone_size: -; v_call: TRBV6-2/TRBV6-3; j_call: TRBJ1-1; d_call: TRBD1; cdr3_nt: TGTGCCAGCAGTTATCCCCTCGGACAGGGGACGAACACTGAAGCTTTCTTT; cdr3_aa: CASSYPLGQGTNTEAFF
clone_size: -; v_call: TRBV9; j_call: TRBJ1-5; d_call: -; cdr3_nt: TGTGCCAGCAGCCCTGGGACAAATCAGCCCCAGCATTTT; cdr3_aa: CASSPGTNQPQHF
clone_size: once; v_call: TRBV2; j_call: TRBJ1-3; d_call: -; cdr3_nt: TGTGCCAGCAGGGAACTGAGCTCTGGAAACACCATATATTTT; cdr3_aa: CASRELSSGNTIYF
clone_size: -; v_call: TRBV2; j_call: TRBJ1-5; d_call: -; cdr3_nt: TGTGCCAGCAGTGTTGGAGGTGGGCAGCCCCAGCATTTT; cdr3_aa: CASSVGGGQPQHF
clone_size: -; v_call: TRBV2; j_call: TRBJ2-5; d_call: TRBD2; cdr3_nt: TGTGCCAGCAGACTAGCGGAGGGGGAGACCCAGTACTTC; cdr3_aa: CASRLAEGETQYF
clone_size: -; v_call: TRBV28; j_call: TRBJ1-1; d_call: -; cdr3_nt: TGTGCCAGCACCCGGGCAGCTAGCATGAACACTGAAGCTTTCTTT; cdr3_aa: CASTRAASMNTEAFF
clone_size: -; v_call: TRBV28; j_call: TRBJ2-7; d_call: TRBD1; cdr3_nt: TGTGCCAGCGGAACGGACAGGTCCTACGAGCAGTACTTC; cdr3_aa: CASGTDRSYEQYF
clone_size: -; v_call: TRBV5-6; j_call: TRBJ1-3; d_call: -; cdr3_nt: TGTGCCAGCAGCTTCCGGTACCTCACTGGAAACACCATATATTTT; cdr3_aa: CASSFRYLTGNTIYF
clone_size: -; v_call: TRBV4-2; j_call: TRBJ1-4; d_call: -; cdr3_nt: TGTGCCAGCAGCCAAGATAGGACAGTCAATGAAAAACTGTTTTTT; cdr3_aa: CASSQDRTVNEKLFF
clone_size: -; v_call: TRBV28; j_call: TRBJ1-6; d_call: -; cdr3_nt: TGTGCCAGCAGTTTGGGGGGGTCCTATAATTCACCCCTCCACTTT; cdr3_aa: CASSLGGSYNSPLHF
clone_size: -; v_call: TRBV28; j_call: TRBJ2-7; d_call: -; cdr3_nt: TGTGCCAGCAGTTCGGACAGTGGTGGTCCCTACGAGCAGTACTTC; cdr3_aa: CASSSDSGGPYEQYF
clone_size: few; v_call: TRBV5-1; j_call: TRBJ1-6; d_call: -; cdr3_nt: TGCGCCAGCAGCGTGAACGGGAGGAGGGGGAATTCACCCCTCCACTTT; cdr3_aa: CASSVNGRRGNSPLHF
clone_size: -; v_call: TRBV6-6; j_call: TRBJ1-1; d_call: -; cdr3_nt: TGTGCCAGCAGTCCGGGAACCACTGAAGCTTTCTTT; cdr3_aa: CASSPGTTEAFF
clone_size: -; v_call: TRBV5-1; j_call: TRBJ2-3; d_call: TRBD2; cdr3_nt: TGCGCCAGCAGCTTGTCTCTAAGCGGGGGGTCAGATACGCAGTATTTT; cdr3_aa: CASSLSLSGGSDTQYF
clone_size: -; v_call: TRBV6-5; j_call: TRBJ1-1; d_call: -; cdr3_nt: TGTGCCAGCAGTTACTCGCCAGGGGACACTGAAGCTTTCTTT; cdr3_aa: CASSYSPGDTEAFF
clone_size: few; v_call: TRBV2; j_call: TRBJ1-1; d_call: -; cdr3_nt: TGTGCCAGCAGCGGAACGAGGGCCCGGGGGGGTACTGAAGCTTTCTTT; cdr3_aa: CASSGTRARGGTEAFF
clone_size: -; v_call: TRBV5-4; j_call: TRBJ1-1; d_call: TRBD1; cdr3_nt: TGTGCCAGCAGCTTGGCCGCGAGGGCAGGGGGCCTCTTACTCACTGAAGCTTTCTTT; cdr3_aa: CASSLAARAGGLLLTEAFF
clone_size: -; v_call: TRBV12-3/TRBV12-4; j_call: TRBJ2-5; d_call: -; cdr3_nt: TGTGCCAGCAGTTTTCCTGGCCAAGGGGCCCAGTACTTC; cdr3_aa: CASSFPGQGAQYF
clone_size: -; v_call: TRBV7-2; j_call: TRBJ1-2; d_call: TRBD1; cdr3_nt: TGTGCCAGCGCAGGGGGTAACTATGGCTACACCTTC; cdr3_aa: CASAGGNYGYTF
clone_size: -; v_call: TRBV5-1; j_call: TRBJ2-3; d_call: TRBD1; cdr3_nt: TGCGCCAGCAGCTTAGGACAGGGGAGCACAGATACGCAGTATTTT; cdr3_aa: CASSLGQGSTDTQYF
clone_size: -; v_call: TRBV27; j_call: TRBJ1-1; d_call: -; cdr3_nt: TGTGCCAGCAGTCTTAGGGGAAGTACTGAAGCTTTCTTT; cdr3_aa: CASSLRGSTEAFF
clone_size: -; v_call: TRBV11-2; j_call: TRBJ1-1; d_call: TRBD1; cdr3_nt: TGTGCCAGCAGCTTGCGCCCAGGGACAGGAGCTTTCTTT; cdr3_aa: CASSLRPGTGAFF
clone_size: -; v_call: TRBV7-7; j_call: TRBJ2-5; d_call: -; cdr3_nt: TGTGCTAGCAGCTTACGCGGAGCCCAAGAGACCCAGTACTTC; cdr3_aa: CASSLRGAQETQYF
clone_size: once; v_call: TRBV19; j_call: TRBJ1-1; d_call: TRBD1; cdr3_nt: TGTGCCAGTGGGGAAGGGACAGGGGGGAACACTGAAGCTTTCTTT; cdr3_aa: CASGEGTGGNTEAFF